The 2 T cell receptor beta chains below all came from one sample that was sequenced in a study of blood T cell repertoires in COVID-19 (dated by TCRdb to the early 2020s). To prepare the library, the immunoSEQ multiplex PCR assay was applied. Entries here come from immuneACCESS through TCRdb and include only in-frame sequences with V and J called. Some clones fail to appear in such tables; in the studies checked, an unresolved V gene covers under half of the shortfall, and the cause of the remainder is unknown. Recorded for this sample are roughly 180,000 clones; roughly nine tenths of them occurred a single time. Jointly, the top ten make up over 0.85% of the sample. Source material: peripheral blood. The receptors were sampled from a young man with acute or convalescent COVID-19.

The chain recombines TRBV28 with TRBJ1-3, with D possibly TRBD1 on 5 matching bases. Trimming took off 3 bases at V and 0 bases at J, with 9 bases between the two ends. Germline V gives CDR1 MDHEN, CDR2 SYDVKM. The CDR3 is 15 residues long. The CDR3 loop is CASSFGGSSGNTIYF. The CDR3, as DNA: TGTGCCAGCAGTTTTGGGGGGAGCTCTGGAAACACCATATATTTT.

V usage is TRBV27 and J usage is TRBJ1-5, with D tentatively TRBD1 (5 bases). Germline assignment: CDR1 MNHEY and CDR2 SMNVEV (reference sequence). V shed 2 bases and J shed 6 bases, with 11 bases lying between them. This CDR3 is 14 amino acids long. CDR3 bases: TGTGCCAGCAGTTTAGCAGGGAAAGGTCAGCCCCAGCATTTT. As protein: CASSLAGKGQPQHF.